This TCR beta chain was sequenced in a study of T-cell memory formation after mild COVID-19. TCRdb independently ran MiXCR on the 5' RACE reads; one entry per CDR3 protein. In the table there are 550,000 to 700,000 distinct CDR3 sequences, 15% to 20% of which are singletons. This clonotype was sampled from an adult woman who had mild COVID-19 (a few samples of this study predate the infection). Cell type and time point are not known. Input material: PBMCs or a T cell subset sorted from them (not recorded which).

CDR3 coding DNA: TGTGCCAGCAGCCAAGATCACGACAGGGTATTCACAGATACGCAGTATTTT. Its translation: CASSQDHDRVFTDTQYF. This chain uses TRBV14 with TRBJ2-3; the match to TRBD1 covers 7 bases. CDR3 length: 17 amino acids. Trimming removed 0 bases from V and 2 bases from J; junction bases left unmatched: 8. Germline CDR1 reads SGHDN; CDR2 reads FVKESK.